This T cell receptor (beta chain) was recorded in a study of blood T cell repertoires in COVID-19. Study as a whole: Acute-phase and convalescent COVID-19 samples originated in the United States, Italy and Spain. Nucleic acid was either cDNA or gDNA, and it came from T cells, B-cell-depleted T cells, or PBMCs.

Looked up from germline, CDR1 is KGHDR and CDR2 is SFDVKD. V lost 4 bases, J lost 5 bases, and 6 bases stayed unmatched. The CDR3 has 15 residues. Cohort placement rested on clinical history that participants reported themselves. Authors' processing steps: Quantification of nucleated cells was approximated via reference gene primer amplification. TCRdb's copy holds only in-frame clones and misses some; the assay was immunoSEQ multiplex PCR. V, J and clone size are taken as reported in that table, and D and trimming were inferred from the DNA itself. This table holds 150,000 to 200,000 clones, around 84% found once. In this sample, this clone turned up a few times.

The receptor's source is a man aged 50-59 years who had recovered from COVID-19. The V call is TRBV24-1, the J call TRBJ1-1, with 10 bases fitting TRBD1. What was sequenced was PBMCs or T cells enriched from blood (not recorded which). The DNA for the CDR3 is TGTGCCACCAGTGACAGGACAGGGGGAGAGACTGAAGCTTTCTTT. Amino acids: CATSDRTGGETEAFF.